This T cell receptor beta chain was found in a study of T cell changes during pregnancy in multiple sclerosis. Method: immunoSEQ multiplex PCR; TCRdb's copy keeps in-frame clones and lacks some. The table has some 71,000 clones, around nine tenths seen once. This CDR3 region has 13 residues. The germline gives CDR1 SGHTA, CDR2 FQGNSA. V was clipped by 7 bases and J by 7 bases, with 14 bases between them. The sample consisted of CD4+ T cells from peripheral blood mononuclear cells, taken in the third trimester of pregnancy. The V call is TRBV7-2, the J call TRBJ1-5, with no clear D. The TCR comes from a female donor in good health, enrolled as a control in a pregnancy study. The CDR3 bases are TGTGCCAGCACCAACCTCCGGGGACAGCCCCAGCATTTT. Amino acids: CASTNLRGQPQHF.